One and the same sample provided the 17 T cell receptor beta chains below, sequenced in a study of cytomegalovirus exposure and HLA in healthy donors. Here immunoSEQ multiplex PCR was the method, and the copy in TCRdb shows in-frame clones only, minus some. The data show roughly 140,000 clones, around 88% seen once. The material sequenced was PBMCs. These receptor sequences come from a woman under 30 in good health and CMV-seropositive.

This clone has just a few counts. The chain is built from TRBV2 and TRBJ2-1, with D perhaps matching TRBD2 (5 bases). CDR1 SNHLY and CDR2 FYNNEI come from the germline V gene. Trimming pared 6 bases from V and 7 bases from J, leaving 10 bases between. CDR3 length equals 12 residues. The CDR3 coding sequence is TGTGCCAGCAGACGAACGGGGAATGAGCAGTTCTTC. Translation gives CASRRTGNEQFF.

The genes are TRBV30 and TRBJ2-5, with D possibly TRBD1 on 5 matching bases. Between the trimmed V and J ends, which lost 2 bases and 5 bases, there was a span of 9 bases. The CDR3 extends over 12 amino acids. Germline assignment: CDR1 GTSNPN and CDR2 SVGIG (reference sequence). This chain's CDR3 is CAWSQGSETQYF. Written as DNA, the CDR3 is TGTGCCTGGAGTCAGGGTAGTGAGACCCAGTACTTC.

The chain combines TRBV6-5 with TRBJ1-5; 8 bases match TRBD1. V lost 5 bases and J lost 3; bases outside the gene matches: 6. This CDR3 comprises 15 residues. Germline lookup yields CDR1 MNHEY and CDR2 SVGAGI. The CDR3 DNA sequence: TGTGCCAGCAGTCGGGACAGGCAAACCAATCAGCCCCAGCATTTT. Translated: CASSRDRQTNQPQHF.

This clone was seen only once. The rearrangement uses TRBV4-2 and TRBJ2-1; D gene unclear. The germline gives CDR1 LGHNA, CDR2 YNFKEQ. This CDR3 is built from 15 residues. The V end lost 0 bases, the J end lost 3 bases, and 9 bases lay between the germline ends. CDR3 in amino acids: CASSQDLSGYNEQFF. The CDR3, as DNA: TGTGCCAGCAGCCAAGATCTAAGTGGCTACAATGAGCAGTTCTTC.

The chain recombines TRBV2 with TRBJ2-1; 9 bases align to TRBD2. The germline V gene encodes CDR1 SNHLY and CDR2 FYNNEI. The CDR3 sequence is 14 residues long. Unmatched junction bases numbered 5, after V lost 3 bases and J lost 8 bases. The CDR3, as DNA: TGTGCCAGCAGTGAGAGGATAGCGGGAGATGAGCAGTTCTTC. Protein: CASSERIAGDEQFF.

The chain combines TRBV25-1 with TRBJ2-5; 9 bases align to TRBD1. The CDR3 consists of 13 residues. The V gene end was trimmed by 5 bases and the J gene end by 4 bases; junction bases not matched to a gene: 2. The V gene's germline CDR1 is MGHDK and CDR2 SYGVNS. The CDR3 sequence: CASSLTGGETQYF. CDR3 in DNA: TGTGCCAGCAGTTTGACAGGGGGAGAGACCCAGTACTTC.

The genes are TRBV19 and TRBJ1-5, with D possibly being TRBD1 (5 bases). The germline V gene encodes CDR1 LNHDA and CDR2 SQIVND (reference sequence). V shed 7 bases and J shed 4 bases, with 14 bases lying between them. The CDR3 is made up of 14 amino acids. This CDR3 reads CASINGGINQPQHF. The CDR3 bases are TGTGCCAGTATAAACGGGGGGATAAATCAGCCCCAGCATTTT.

The rearrangement uses TRBV6-1 and TRBJ2-3; 13 positions agree with TRBD2. CDR1 and CDR2 from the germline V gene are MNHNS and SASEGT. The CDR3 is made up of 17 amino acids. The V segment lost 6 bases and the J segment 4 bases; nucleotides outside the gene matches: 10. CDR3 DNA: TGTGCCAGCAGCGAATTTGGACTAGCGGGGGTCTCAGATACGCAGTATTTT. It is translated as CASSEFGLAGVSDTQYF.

This rearrangement joins TRBV4-2 to TRBJ2-3; D is unclear. There are 17 residues in the CDR3. The ends were cut back, 2 bases at V and 0 bases at J, with 15 bases in the middle. The germline gives CDR1 LGHNA, CDR2 YNFKEQ. DNA for the CDR3: TGTGCCAGCAGCCAACTACCCTTAGCAACTAGCACAGATACGCAGTATTTT. Its protein product is CASSQLPLATSTDTQYF.

The CDR3 DNA is TGCGCCAGCAGCGCCACATGGGACAGGGTGAATGGCTACACCTTC. Protein sequence: CASSATWDRVNGYTF. The chain is built from TRBV5-1 and TRBJ1-2, with 9 bases matching TRBD1. Germline V CDR1 and CDR2: SGHRS, YFSETQ. This CDR3 has 15 amino acids. J was trimmed by 6 bases and V by 4 bases; bases with no gene match: 10.

V and J are TRBV6-4 and TRBJ1-6; the D is unclear. In germline, CDR1 is MRHNA, CDR2 SNTAGT. Trimming removed 5 bases at V and 3 bases at J, with 5 bases between. The CDR3 totals 13 residues. This CDR3 reads CASSRDYNSPLHF. CDR3 coding DNA: TGTGCCAGCAGTCGGGACTATAATTCACCCCTCCACTTT.

Comments on this clone: One end of the junction is discordant with germline, which a read error may explain. This chain links TRBV7-8 with TRBJ2-7; D is undetermined. The CDR3 totals 14 residues. CDR1 and CDR2 from the germline V gene are SGHVS and FQNEAQ. CDR3 residues: CASRDDRLLYVQYF. CDR3 nucleotide sequence: TGTGCCAGCAGGGATGATCGACTGCTCTACGTGCAGTACTTC.

The gene calls are TRBV28 and TRBJ1-2; perhaps TRBD1 as D (6 bases). Germline CDR1 and CDR2: MDHEN and SYDVKM. CDR3 size: 16 residues. V lost 5 bases and J 5 bases, leaving 21 bases between the germline ends. CDR3 sequence: CASSVGGGRGSYGYTF. CDR3 bases: TGTGCCAGCAGTGTGGGAGGGGGACGGGGAAGTTATGGCTACACCTTC.

The chain is built from TRBV5-1 and TRBJ2-6; D gene ambiguous. Germline assignment: CDR1 SGHRS and CDR2 YFSETQ. V dropped 0 bases and J dropped 0 bases, with 13 bases sitting between them. The CDR3 runs 18 residues. The CDR3 nucleotides read TGCGCCAGCAGCTTGGGGAGCGTTCCCTCCTCTGGGGCCAACGTCCTGACTTTC. Protein sequence: CASSLGSVPSSGANVLTF.

The V call is TRBV25-1, the J call TRBJ1-2, with 9 bases matching TRBD1. J lost 3 bases, V lost 3 bases, and 11 bases had no gene match. The CDR3 covers 17 residues. The germline gives CDR1 MGHDK, CDR2 SYGVNS. As DNA, the CDR3 is TGTGCCAGCAGTGAGCCGTCCGGGACAGGGAGGGACTATGGCTACACCTTC. Amino acids: CASSEPSGTGRDYGYTF.

This clone was seen more than once but under ten times. The V and J genes are TRBV18 and TRBJ1-6; D remains ambiguous. V shed 3 bases and J shed 7 bases, with 10 bases lying between them. This CDR3 has 14 residues. Germline loops: CDR1 KGHSH, CDR2 LQKENI. CDR3 loop: CASSPGMENSPLHF. The CDR3 nucleotides are TGTGCCAGCTCACCCGGGATGGAAAATTCACCCCTCCACTTT.

There are a few counts of this clone. The V gene is TRBV6-1, the J gene TRBJ1-5; 10 bases are shared with TRBD1. V trimming: 5 bases; J trimming: 6 bases; junction bases outside the gene matches: 7. CDR1 is MNHNS and CDR2 is SASEGT in the germline V gene. The CDR3 length is 15 residues. CDR3 amino acids: CASSPDRGRGQPQHF. CDR3 bases: TGTGCCAGCAGTCCCGACAGGGGGCGCGGTCAGCCCCAGCATTTT.